A single sample is the source of the 31 T cell receptor beta chains below, sequenced in a study of control samples from healthy donors and cancer patients. Clones were sequenced by immunoSEQ multiplex PCR, and TCRdb holds only the in-frame ones, with some missing. This table holds about 54,000 clones, approximately 95% found once. Specimen: blood. Receptor source: a woman in her thirties in good health.

The J gene is TRBJ1-1, the V gene TRBV7-9, with D perhaps TRBD1 (6 bases). V was clipped by 1 base and J by 13 bases, with 25 bases between them. Germline V gives CDR1 SEHNR, CDR2 FQNEAQ (reference sequence). The CDR3 has 16 amino acids. The CDR3 is CASSLDSPGDLIRGFF. CDR3 DNA sequence: TGTGCCAGCAGCTTAGATAGCCCAGGGGATCTTATCCGCGGTTTCTTT.

The V and J genes are TRBV3-1 (or the pseudogene TRBV3-2) and TRBJ1-2; D not certain. In germline, CDR1 is LGHDT, CDR2 YNNKEL (reference sequence). Trimming shortened V by 0 bases and J by 2 bases, and 10 bases separated the two germline ends. CDR3 size: 15 residues. The DNA of the CDR3 is TGTGCCAGCAGCCAAGATAGCCGAGCCAACTATGGCTACACCTTC. It codes for CASSQDSRANYGYTF.

The chain employs TRBV6-4 and TRBJ2-1; D is possibly TRBD1 (6 bases). The V end was cut by 3 bases, the J end by 4 bases, with 13 bases between. Germline V gives CDR1 MRHNA, CDR2 SNTAGT. CDR3 length: 15 residues. The CDR3 sequence: CASSEGQGRYNEQFF. CDR3 coding DNA: TGTGCCAGCAGTGAAGGGCAGGGGCGGTACAATGAGCAGTTCTTC.

The V and J genes are TRBV7-9 and TRBJ2-4; tentative D call: TRBD2 (6 bases). From germline, CDR1 is SEHNR and CDR2 FQNEAQ (reference sequence). V shed 1 base and J shed 1 base, with 17 bases lying between them. This CDR3 region has 18 residues. CDR3 DNA: TGTGCCAGCAGCTTAGTAGTACGGGAGAATAAGGCCAAAAACATTCAGTACTTC. This gives the protein CASSLVVRENKAKNIQYF.

Of note for this clone: A read error may account for a junction end that differs from germline. The V gene is TRBV29-1, the J gene TRBJ1-1, with D possibly matching TRBD1 (6 bases). Germline V gene data show CDR1 as SQVTM and CDR2 as ANQGSEA. CDR3 length: 12 amino acids. The CDR3 region has the DNA TGCAGCGTTAAAGATGGAGGGGGTGAAGCTTTCTTT. It yields the protein CSVKDGGGEAFF.

J is TRBJ1-4 and V is TRBV15, with D possibly being TRBD1 (5 bases). This CDR3 contains 13 residues. Germline V lookup: CDR1 LNHNV, CDR2 YYDKDF (reference sequence). The V gene lost 4 bases and the J gene lost 8 bases, with 11 bases spanning the gap. Here the CDR3 DNA reads TGTGCCACCAGCATCGGGACTGTGGAAAAACTGTTTTTT. This codes for CATSIGTVEKLFF.

The chain carries TRBV30 and TRBJ2-1, with TRBD2 as a possible D gene (6 bases). The length of the CDR3 is 13 residues. Trimming pared 0 bases from V and 6 bases from J, leaving 9 bases between. The germline V gene encodes CDR1 GTSNPN and CDR2 SVGIG (reference sequence). The CDR3 region is CAWSVSTSNEQFF. The CDR3 nucleotides read TGTGCCTGGAGTGTGTCGACTAGCAATGAGCAGTTCTTC.

The gene calls are TRBV28 and TRBJ2-7, with no clear D. With 6 bases removed from V and 2 bases from J, the gap between germline ends came to 14 bases. Per germline, CDR1 MDHEN and CDR2 SYDVKM. The CDR3 spans 14 residues. The chain's CDR3 is CASRDQLFPYEQYF. CDR3 nucleotides: TGTGCCAGCAGAGACCAACTATTCCCCTACGAGCAGTACTTC.

The CDR3 spells CASRQGQLKETQYF. CDR3 coding DNA: TGTGCCAGTCGACAGGGACAGCTCAAAGAGACCCAGTACTTC. The chain combines TRBV2 with TRBJ2-5, with 7 bases lining up with TRBD1. The germline CDR1 and CDR2 sequences are SNHLY and FYNNEI. The trim removed 9 bases at V and 3 bases at J, leaving 10 bases unmatched. This CDR3 is built from 14 residues.

In DNA, the CDR3 is TGTGCCAGCAGCCAAGTCGGGGGCACCTACAATGAGCAGTTCTTC. Translating it yields CASSQVGGTYNEQFF. The rearrangement joins TRBV3-1 (or the pseudogene TRBV3-2) to TRBJ2-1; D is perhaps TRBD1 or TRBD2 (6 bases each). This CDR3 has 15 residues. V lost 1 base to trimming and J lost 2 bases, with 9 bases between them. Germline-derived CDR1 and CDR2 are LGHDT and YNNKEL (reference sequence).

The chain uses TRBV7-9 and TRBJ2-1, with TRBD1 as a possible D gene (5 bases). This CDR3 is built from 13 residues. The germline V gene has CDR1 SEHNR and CDR2 FQNEAQ (reference sequence). The V and J ends lost 5 bases and 7 bases respectively, with 12 bases between them. CDR3 sequence (DNA): TGTGCCAGCAGCCGGACATCGCTAAATGAGCAGTTCTTC. The encoded protein is CASSRTSLNEQFF.

The rearrangement links TRBV6-1 to TRBJ2-7; 8 positions agree with TRBD2. The CDR3 totals 15 residues. Germline V lookup: CDR1 MNHNS, CDR2 SASEGT. Trimming cost V 7 bases and J 0 bases; bases outside gene matches: 8. This chain's CDR3 is CASNNPTSGSYEQYF. The CDR3 bases are TGTGCCAGCAACAACCCCACTAGCGGCTCCTACGAGCAGTACTTC.

The genes are TRBV6-6 and TRBJ2-7; 9 bases match TRBD2. There are 14 residues in the CDR3. Germline CDR1 is MNHNY and CDR2 is SVGAGI (reference sequence). V gave up 5 bases and J gave up 3 bases; unmatched junction bases: 5. CDR3 loop: CASSDSGRFYEQYF. The CDR3 bases are TGTGCCAGCAGTGATAGCGGGAGATTCTACGAGCAGTACTTC.

This clone has a single count. The rearrangement uses TRBV7-3 and TRBJ1-1; D perhaps matches TRBD1 (5 bases). The length of the CDR3 is 13 residues. Germline V gene sequence: CDR1 SGHTA, CDR2 FQGTGA. The V end lost 1 base, the J end lost 3 bases, and 6 bases lay between the germline ends. The CDR3 region has the DNA TGTGCCAGCAGCTTAAGCAGGGACACTGAAGCTTTCTTT. Encoded protein: CASSLSRDTEAFF.

CDR3 DNA sequence: TGTGCCAACAATCTGGGGCGGAGCTCTGGAAACACCATATATTTT. It codes for CANNLGRSSGNTIYF. The chain combines TRBV19 with TRBJ1-3; a possible D gene is TRBD1 (5 bases). Trimming removed 10 bases from V and 0 bases from J, with 16 bases in between. Germline assignment: CDR1 LNHDA and CDR2 SQIVND (reference sequence). The CDR3 is 15 amino acids.

There are a few counts of this clone. The chain uses TRBV27 and TRBJ2-5; 7 nucleotides match TRBD1. CDR1 is MNHEY and CDR2 is SMNVEV in the germline V gene (reference sequence). The CDR3 totals 14 residues. The V segment lost 0 bases and the J segment 6 bases; nucleotides outside the gene matches: 4. The CDR3 region is CASSLSRQGQTQYF. The CDR3 DNA sequence: TGTGCCAGCAGTTTATCGAGACAGGGCCAGACCCAGTACTTC.

The V call is TRBV24-1, the J call TRBJ2-1; D may be TRBD1 (6 bases). The CDR3 spans 17 residues. Germline V gene sequence: CDR1 KGHDR, CDR2 SFDVKD. V was pared by 3 bases and J by 9 bases, with 23 bases between. The CDR3, as DNA: TGTGCCACCAGTGATCAGACAGGAGTGGATAGGTTAAGTGAGCAGTTCTTC. This encodes CATSDQTGVDRLSEQFF.

As to this clone: An end of the junction differs from the germline gene, which may be a read error. This chain joins TRBV7-8 and TRBJ2-3; D possibly corresponds to TRBD1 (6 bases). Germline V gives CDR1 SGHVS, CDR2 FQNEAQ. The CDR3 has 14 amino acids. The CDR3 sequence is CASSLGQSTDTQYF. CDR3 in DNA: TGTGCCAGCAGTTTAGGACAGTCCACAGATACGCAGTATTTT.

The gene calls are TRBV7-9 and TRBJ2-7, with TRBD2 identical over 10 bases. J was trimmed by 5 bases and V by 0 bases; bases with no gene match: 4. The CDR3 contains 15 residues. Germline V gene data show CDR1 as SEHNR and CDR2 as FQNEAQ (reference sequence). CDR3 loop: CASSLATSGMHEQYF. The CDR3 coding sequence is TGTGCCAGCAGCTTAGCAACTAGCGGGATGCACGAGCAGTACTTC.

This chain joins TRBV28 and TRBJ1-2; D is ambiguous. Germline V gene sequence: CDR1 MDHEN, CDR2 SYDVKM. V was pared by 2 bases and J by 3 bases, with 1 base between. The CDR3 loop spans 11 amino acids. CDR3 amino acids: CASSLDYGYTF. DNA of the CDR3: TGTGCCAGCAGTTTAGACTATGGCTACACCTTC.

The chain has TRBV7-2 and TRBJ2-3, with TRBD2 as a possible D gene (6 bases). Between the trimmed V and J ends, which lost 10 bases and 2 bases, there was a span of 16 bases. Per germline, CDR1 SGHTA and CDR2 FQGNSA. This CDR3 comprises 14 residues. This CDR3 is CATEGLSLTDTQYF. The CDR3 DNA is TGTGCCACAGAGGGACTCTCCCTCACAGATACGCAGTATTTT. Combining the CDR3 with reference TRBV7-2 and TRBJ2-3 gives the whole variable domain GAGVSQSPSNKVTEKGKDVELRCDPISGHTALYWYRQSLGQGLEFLIYFQGNSAPDKSGLPSDRFSAERTGGSVSTLTIQRTQQEDSAVYLCATEGLSLTDTQYFGPGTRLTVL.

This clone was observed once. Germline is not matched at one junction end, which may reflect a read error. The chain is built from TRBV18 and TRBJ1-4; maybe TRBD1 (6 bases). Germline CDR1 reads KGHSH; CDR2 reads LQKENI. The CDR3 spans 14 residues. The CDR3 sequence is CASSPGTLEERLFF. The CDR3 DNA follows: TGTGCCAGCTCACCAGGGACACTGGAAGAAAGACTGTTTTTT.

This chain connects TRBV4-1 to TRBJ2-2; possibly TRBD2 for D (5 bases). V lost 1 base and J 3 bases, leaving 12 bases between the germline ends. The CDR3 spans 16 residues. Germline lookup yields CDR1 MGHRA and CDR2 YSYEKL. The CDR3 DNA is TGCGCCAGCAGCCAAGTCGCGGGCGGAGACACCGGGGAGCTGTTTTTT. This translates into CASSQVAGGDTGELFF.

The chain has TRBV14 and TRBJ1-1, with 7 bases that match TRBD1. V shed 1 base, J shed 8 bases, and the junction held 4 bases outside the gene matches. CDR1 SGHDN and CDR2 FVKESK come from the germline V gene. The CDR3 extends over 13 amino acids. As DNA, the CDR3 is TGTGCCAGCAGCCAAGTTATAGGGGGCGAAGCTTTCTTT. Protein: CASSQVIGGEAFF.

This sequence joins TRBV25-1 and TRBJ2-1; 7 bases are shared with TRBD2. The germline CDR1 and CDR2 sequences are MGHDK and SYGVNS. The CDR3 length is 14 residues. V shed 3 bases, J shed 10 bases, and the junction held 9 bases outside the gene matches. In DNA, the CDR3 is TGTGCCAGCAGTGATGGACTAGTCGGGGGAGAGCAGTTCTTC. It codes for CASSDGLVGGEQFF.

V and J are TRBV10-1 and TRBJ1-5; 7 nucleotides match TRBD1. Per germline, CDR1 WNHNN and CDR2 SYGVQD (reference sequence). Germline trimming cut 10 bases from V and 2 bases from J; bases unmatched to any gene: 26. This CDR3 is built from 20 residues. The chain's CDR3 is CAIPNAGQDSTRGGNQPQHF. In nucleotides, the CDR3 is TGCGCCATCCCCAACGCCGGACAGGACAGCACGCGAGGTGGCAATCAGCCCCAGCATTTT.

The V gene is TRBV11-3, the J gene TRBJ2-2, with TRBD2 as a possible D gene (6 bases). V lost 4 bases and J lost 7, with 10 bases in between. This CDR3 has 13 residues. The V gene's germline CDR1 is SGHNT and CDR2 YENEEA. Here the CDR3 DNA reads TGTGCCAGCAGCTACGAGGGAGGCGGGGAGCTGTTTTTT. Translated: CASSYEGGGELFF.

The V gene is TRBV27, the J gene TRBJ2-1; 7 positions match TRBD1. This CDR3 comprises 15 residues. V was pared by 6 bases and J by 9 bases, with 14 bases of the junction left unmatched. Germline assignment: CDR1 MNHEY and CDR2 SMNVEV (reference sequence). The CDR3 DNA reads TGTGCCAGCAGCTCCCGAGGGGGCCTCGGGTCTGAGCAGTTCTTC. Translating it yields CASSSRGGLGSEQFF.

The table lists this clone with a count of one. V usage is TRBV6-5 and J usage is TRBJ2-7, with 11 bases aligning to TRBD1. This CDR3 contains 15 residues. Germline CDR1 reads MNHEY; CDR2 reads SVGAGI. With 6 bases clipped from V and 3 bases from J, the junction kept 7 bases outside the gene matches. For the CDR3, the DNA is TGTGCCAGCAGCCTGACCGGGACAGGGGGCTACGAGCAGTACTTC. It is translated as CASSLTGTGGYEQYF.

This chain uses TRBV29-1 with TRBJ2-7; no firm D call. There are 12 residues in the CDR3. Germline V gene data show CDR1 as SQVTM and CDR2 as ANQGSEA. Trimming shortened V by 5 bases and J by 1 base, and 9 bases separated the two germline ends. The CDR3 region is CSVRTESYEQYF. Written as DNA, the CDR3 is TGCAGCGTTCGGACGGAGTCCTACGAGCAGTACTTC.

The rearrangement links TRBV6-6 to TRBJ2-6; unclear D gene. Germline V gene sequence: CDR1 MNHNY, CDR2 SVGAGI (reference sequence). The CDR3 runs to 16 residues. V was pared by 3 bases and J by 1 base, with 10 bases between. Here the CDR3 reads CASSYWPKSGANVLTF. The CDR3 DNA sequence: TGTGCCAGCAGTTATTGGCCGAAGTCTGGGGCCAACGTCCTGACTTTC.